The clone carrying this T cell receptor (beta chain) has more than one count but fewer than ten. V was shortened by 5 bases and J by 0 bases, with 4 bases between the two germline ends. This CDR3 is built from 11 residues. Per the germline V gene, CDR1 is SQVTM and CDR2 is ANQGSEA. This sample stems from a study of T-cell reconstitution after alpha-beta-depleted transplantation in children. A library of TCRbeta sequences, prepared with unique molecular identifiers, was generated. TCRdb reanalysed the PCR reads using MiXCR and keeps one entry per CDR3 protein. The sample has 350,000 to 450,000 distinct CDR3 sequences; around 20% are singletons.

The source was PBMCs from the stem cell graft donor, collected from the stem cell graft. This receptor was taken from a human donor who donated a stem cell graft to a child with acute myeloid leukemia. V is TRBV29-1 and J is TRBJ2-5; no clear D. CDR3 in DNA: TGCAGCGTTTCGTACCAAGAGACCCAGTACTTC. Amino acids: CSVSYQETQYF.